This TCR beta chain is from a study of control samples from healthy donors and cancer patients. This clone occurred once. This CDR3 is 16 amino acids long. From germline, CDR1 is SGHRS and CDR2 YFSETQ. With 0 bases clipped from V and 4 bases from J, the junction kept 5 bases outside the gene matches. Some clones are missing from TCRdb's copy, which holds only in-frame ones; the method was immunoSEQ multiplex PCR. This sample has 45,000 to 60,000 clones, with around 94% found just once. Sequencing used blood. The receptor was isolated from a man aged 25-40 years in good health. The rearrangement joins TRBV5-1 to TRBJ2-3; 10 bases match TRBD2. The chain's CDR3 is CASSLGPSGGADTQYF. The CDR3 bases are TGCGCCAGCAGCTTGGGGCCTAGCGGGGGAGCAGATACGCAGTATTTT.